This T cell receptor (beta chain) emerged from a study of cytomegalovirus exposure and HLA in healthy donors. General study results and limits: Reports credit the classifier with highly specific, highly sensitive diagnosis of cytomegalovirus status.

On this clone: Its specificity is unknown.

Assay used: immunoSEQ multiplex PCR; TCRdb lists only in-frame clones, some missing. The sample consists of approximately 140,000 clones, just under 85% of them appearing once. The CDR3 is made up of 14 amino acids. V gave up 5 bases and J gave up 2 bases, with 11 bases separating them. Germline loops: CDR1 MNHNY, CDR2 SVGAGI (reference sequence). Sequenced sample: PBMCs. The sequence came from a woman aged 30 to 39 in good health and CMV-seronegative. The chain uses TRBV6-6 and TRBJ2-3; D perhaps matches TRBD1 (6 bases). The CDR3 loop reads CASSIQGPTDTQYF. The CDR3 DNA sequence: TGTGCCAGCAGTATACAGGGCCCCACAGATACGCAGTATTTT.